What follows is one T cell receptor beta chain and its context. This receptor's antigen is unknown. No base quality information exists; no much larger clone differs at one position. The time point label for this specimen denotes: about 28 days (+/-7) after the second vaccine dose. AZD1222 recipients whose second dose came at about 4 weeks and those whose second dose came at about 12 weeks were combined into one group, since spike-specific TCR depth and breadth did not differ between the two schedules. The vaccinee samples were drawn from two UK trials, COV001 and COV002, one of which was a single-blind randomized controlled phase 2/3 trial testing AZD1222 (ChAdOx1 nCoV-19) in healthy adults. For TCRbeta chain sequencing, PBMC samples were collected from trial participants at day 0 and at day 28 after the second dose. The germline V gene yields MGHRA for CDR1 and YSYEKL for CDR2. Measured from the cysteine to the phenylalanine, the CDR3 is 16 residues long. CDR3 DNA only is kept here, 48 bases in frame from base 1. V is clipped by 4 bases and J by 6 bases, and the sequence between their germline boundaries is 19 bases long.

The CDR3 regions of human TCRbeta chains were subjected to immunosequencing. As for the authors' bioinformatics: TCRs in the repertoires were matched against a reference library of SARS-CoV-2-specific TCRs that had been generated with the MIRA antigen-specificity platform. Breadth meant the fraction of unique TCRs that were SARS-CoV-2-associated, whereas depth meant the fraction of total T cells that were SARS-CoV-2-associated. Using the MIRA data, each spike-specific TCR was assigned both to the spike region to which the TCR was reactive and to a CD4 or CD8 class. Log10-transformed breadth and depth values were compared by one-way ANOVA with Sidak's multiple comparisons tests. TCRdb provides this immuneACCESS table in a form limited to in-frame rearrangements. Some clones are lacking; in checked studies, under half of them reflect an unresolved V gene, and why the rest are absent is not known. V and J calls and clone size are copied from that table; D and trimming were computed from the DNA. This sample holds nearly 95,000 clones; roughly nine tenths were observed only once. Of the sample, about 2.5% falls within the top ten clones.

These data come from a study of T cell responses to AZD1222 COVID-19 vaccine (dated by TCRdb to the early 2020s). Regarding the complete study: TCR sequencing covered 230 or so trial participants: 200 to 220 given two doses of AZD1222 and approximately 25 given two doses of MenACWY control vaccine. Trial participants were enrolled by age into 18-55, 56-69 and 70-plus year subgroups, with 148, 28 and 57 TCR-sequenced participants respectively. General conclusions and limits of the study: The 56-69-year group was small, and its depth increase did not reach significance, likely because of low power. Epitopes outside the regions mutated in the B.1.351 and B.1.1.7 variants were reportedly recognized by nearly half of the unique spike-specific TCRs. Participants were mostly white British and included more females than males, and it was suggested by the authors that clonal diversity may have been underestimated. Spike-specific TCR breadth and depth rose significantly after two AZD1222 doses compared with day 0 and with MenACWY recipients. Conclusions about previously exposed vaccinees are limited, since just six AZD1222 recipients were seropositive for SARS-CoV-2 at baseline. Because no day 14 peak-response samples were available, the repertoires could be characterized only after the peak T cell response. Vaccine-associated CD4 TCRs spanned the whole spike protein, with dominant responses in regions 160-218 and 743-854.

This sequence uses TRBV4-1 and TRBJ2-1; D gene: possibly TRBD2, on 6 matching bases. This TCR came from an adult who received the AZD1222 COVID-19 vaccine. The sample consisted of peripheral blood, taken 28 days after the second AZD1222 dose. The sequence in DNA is TGCGCCAGCAGCCCGGAACTTAGTCGGGGGACCAATGAGCAGTTCTTC. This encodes CASSPELSRGTNEQFF.